This T cell receptor (beta chain) was captured in a study of T-cell reconstitution after alpha-beta-depleted transplantation in children. The CDR3 extends over 16 amino acids. In germline, CDR1 is LGHDT, CDR2 YNNKEL (reference sequence). Trimming cost V 2 bases and J 0 bases; bases outside gene matches: 3. Unique molecular identifiers were built into the TCRbeta library. MiXCR, applied by TCRdb to the PCR reads, yields one record per CDR3 protein. Of about 540,000 distinct CDR3 sequences in the sample, 18% were seen once. V gene TRBV3-1 combines with J gene TRBJ2-1; TRBD2 matches 8 bases. The receptor's source is a human donor who donated a stem cell graft to a child with acute lymphoblastic leukemia. This material consisted of PBMCs from the stem cell graft donor, taken from the stem cell graft. This chain's CDR3 is CASSQFSGSSYNEQFF. CDR3 DNA: TGTGCCAGCAGCCAATTCAGCGGGAGCTCCTACAATGAGCAGTTCTTC.